This T cell receptor beta chain was captured in a study of CD8 T cells in Susac syndrome. This clonotype was recorded only once. With random hexamers, reverse transcription was performed on roughly 0.45 to 1 ug of RNA. TCRdb re-called the immunoSEQ multiplex PCR reads through MiXCR, storing one row per CDR3 protein. Of some 140,000 distinct CDR3 sequences in the sample, about 95% were seen once. V was trimmed by 6 bases and J by 1 base, leaving 19 bases between them. The CDR3 has 17 residues. Germline V CDR1 and CDR2: SEHNR, FQNEAQ (reference sequence). This TCR derives from a human donor with Susac syndrome. The chain couples TRBV7-9 to TRBJ2-4, with no clear D. The sequencing input was CD8+ T cells from PBMCs. CDR3 coding DNA: TGTGCCAGCAGGTTGGTGGGTCTCGGCTGGGCCAAAAACATTCAGTACTTC. It yields the protein CASRLVGLGWAKNIQYF.